The TCR beta chain under discussion was sequenced for a study of CD8 T cells in ankylosing spondylitis. Preparation of TCR beta libraries was done by quantitative 5'-RACE with molecular barcodes. A single record per CDR3 protein comes from TCRdb applying MiXCR to the 5' RACE reads. The data show some 800,000 distinct CDR3 sequences, around 11% seen once. About this clonotype: Antigen: not known.

The V segment lost 5 bases and the J segment 5 bases; nucleotides outside the gene matches: 6. The CDR3 runs to 15 residues. Germline V gene sequence: CDR1 SGHTA, CDR2 FQGNSA. General study points: Both synovial fluid and blood in reactive arthritis had previously been reported to carry some motif variants. Disease-linked clones proved CD8+ and comparatively uncommon in peripheral blood. Matched ankylosing spondylitis synovial fluid reportedly showed significant enrichment of disease-linked clones. Blood of patients with ankylosing spondylitis appeared to be characterized by a TCR beta motif of fewer than 10 highly homologous variants.

The receptor comes from a male donor with ankylosing spondylitis. Sequencing was performed on blood, either unsorted or a sorted T cell fraction (not recorded which). The V call is TRBV7-2, the J call TRBJ2-5, with TRBD2 matching over 12 bases. Here the CDR3 reads CASSNRLAGVETQYF. Written as DNA, the CDR3 is TGTGCCAGCAGCAACAGACTAGCGGGAGTGGAGACCCAGTACTTC.